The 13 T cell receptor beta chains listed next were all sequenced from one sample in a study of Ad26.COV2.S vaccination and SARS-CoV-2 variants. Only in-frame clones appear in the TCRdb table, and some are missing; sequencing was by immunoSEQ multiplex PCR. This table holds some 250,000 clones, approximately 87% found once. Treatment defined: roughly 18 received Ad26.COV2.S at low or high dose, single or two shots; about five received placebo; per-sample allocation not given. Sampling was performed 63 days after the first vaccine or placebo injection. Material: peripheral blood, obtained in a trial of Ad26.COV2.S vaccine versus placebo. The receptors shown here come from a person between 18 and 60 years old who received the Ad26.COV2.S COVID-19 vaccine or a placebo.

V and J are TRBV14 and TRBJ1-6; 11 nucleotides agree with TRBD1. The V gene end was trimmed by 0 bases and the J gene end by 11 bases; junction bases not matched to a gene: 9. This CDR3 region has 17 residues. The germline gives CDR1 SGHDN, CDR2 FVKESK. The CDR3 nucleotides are TGTGCCAGCAGCCAAGAAAGGACAGGGGGCAATCCCGCACCCCTCCACTTT. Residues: CASSQERTGGNPAPLHF.

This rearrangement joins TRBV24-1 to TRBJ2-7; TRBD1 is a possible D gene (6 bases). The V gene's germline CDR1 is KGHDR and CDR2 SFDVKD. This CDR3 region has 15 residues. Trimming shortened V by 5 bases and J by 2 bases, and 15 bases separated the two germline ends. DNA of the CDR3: TGTGCCACCAGTGCCCCGACAGGAAATACCTACGAGCAGTACTTC. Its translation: CATSAPTGNTYEQYF.

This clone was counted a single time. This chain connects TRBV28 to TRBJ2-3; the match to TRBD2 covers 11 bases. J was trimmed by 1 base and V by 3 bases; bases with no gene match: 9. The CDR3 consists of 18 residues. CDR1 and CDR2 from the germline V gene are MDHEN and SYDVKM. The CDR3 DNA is TGTGCCAGCAGTTTTGGGCTAGCGGGAGGACGACGCACAGATACGCAGTATTTT. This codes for CASSFGLAGGRRTDTQYF.

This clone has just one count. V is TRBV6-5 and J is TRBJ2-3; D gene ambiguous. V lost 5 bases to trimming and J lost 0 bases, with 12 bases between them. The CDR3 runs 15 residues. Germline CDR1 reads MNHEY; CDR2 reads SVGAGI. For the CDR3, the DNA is TGTGCCAGCAGTCCTAGACGTGCTAGCACAGATACGCAGTATTTT. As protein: CASSPRRASTDTQYF.

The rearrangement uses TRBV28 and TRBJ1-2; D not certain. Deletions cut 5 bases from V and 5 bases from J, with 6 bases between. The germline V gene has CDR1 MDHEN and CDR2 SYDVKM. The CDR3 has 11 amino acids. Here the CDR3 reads CASSVKYGYTF. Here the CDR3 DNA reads TGTGCCAGCAGTGTTAAATATGGCTACACCTTC.

Here the CDR3 reads CASSQPGGFGYEQYF. The CDR3 region has the DNA TGTGCCAGCAGCCAACCCGGGGGGTTCGGCTACGAGCAGTACTTC. The chain couples TRBV6-2 or TRBV6-3 to TRBJ2-7; TRBD2 aligns across 7 bases. V gave up 6 bases and J gave up 3 bases; unmatched junction bases: 11. This CDR3 is 15 amino acids long. Germline values: CDR1 MNHEY, CDR2 SVGEGT.

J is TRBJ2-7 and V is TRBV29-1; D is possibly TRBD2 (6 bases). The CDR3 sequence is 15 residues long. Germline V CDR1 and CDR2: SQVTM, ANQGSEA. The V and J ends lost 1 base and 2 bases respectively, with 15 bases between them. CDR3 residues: CSVEGPQSGAYEQYF. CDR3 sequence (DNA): TGCAGCGTTGAAGGGCCTCAGTCGGGGGCCTACGAGCAGTACTTC.

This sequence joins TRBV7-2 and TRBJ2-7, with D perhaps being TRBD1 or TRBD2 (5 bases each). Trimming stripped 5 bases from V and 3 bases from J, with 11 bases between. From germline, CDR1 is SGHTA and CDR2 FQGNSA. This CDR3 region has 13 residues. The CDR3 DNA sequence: TGTGCCAGCAGCCACTGGGACCTCTACGAGCAGTACTTC. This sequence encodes CASSHWDLYEQYF. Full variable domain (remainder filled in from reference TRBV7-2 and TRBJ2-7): GAGVSQSPSNKVTEKGKDVELRCDPISGHTALYWYRQSLGQGLEFLIYFQGNSAPDKSGLPSDRFSAERTGGSVSTLTIQRTQQEDSAVYLCASSHWDLYEQYFGPGTRLTVT.

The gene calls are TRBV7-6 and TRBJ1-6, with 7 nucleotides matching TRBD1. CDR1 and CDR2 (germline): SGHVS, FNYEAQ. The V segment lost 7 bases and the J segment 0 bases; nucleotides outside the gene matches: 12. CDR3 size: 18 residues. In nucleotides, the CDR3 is TGTGCCAGCACCCAGGGGGTTTATGGCAGCTCCTATAATTCACCCCTCCACTTT. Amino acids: CASTQGVYGSSYNSPLHF.

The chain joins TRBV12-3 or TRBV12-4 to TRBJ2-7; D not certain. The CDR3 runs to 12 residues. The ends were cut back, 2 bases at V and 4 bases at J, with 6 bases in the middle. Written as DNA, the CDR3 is TGTGCCAGCAGTTTAATGGGATACGAGCAGTACTTC. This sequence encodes CASSLMGYEQYF.

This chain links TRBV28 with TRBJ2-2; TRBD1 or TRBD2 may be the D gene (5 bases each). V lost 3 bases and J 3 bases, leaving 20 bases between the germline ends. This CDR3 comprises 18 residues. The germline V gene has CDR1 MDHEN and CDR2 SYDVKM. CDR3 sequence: CASSFLSVVLGDTGELFF. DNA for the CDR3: TGTGCCAGCAGTTTTTTGAGTGTAGTGCTGGGGGACACCGGGGAGCTGTTTTTT.

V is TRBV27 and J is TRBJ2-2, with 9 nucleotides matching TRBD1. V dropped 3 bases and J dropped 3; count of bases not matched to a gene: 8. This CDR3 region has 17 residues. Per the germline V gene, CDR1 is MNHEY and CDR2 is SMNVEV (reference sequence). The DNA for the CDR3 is TGTGCCAGCAGTTTCCGGGACAGGGTCTCGGACACCGGGGAGCTGTTTTTT. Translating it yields CASSFRDRVSDTGELFF.

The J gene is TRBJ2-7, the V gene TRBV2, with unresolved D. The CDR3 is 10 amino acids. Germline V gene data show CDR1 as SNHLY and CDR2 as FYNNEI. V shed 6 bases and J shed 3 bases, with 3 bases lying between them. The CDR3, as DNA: TGTGCCAGCAGCTACTACGAGCAGTACTTC. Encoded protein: CASSYYEQYF.